The source of this TCR beta chain is a study of T-cell reconstitution after alpha-beta-depleted transplantation in children. Of note for this clonotype: Its antigen is unidentified.

Broader study findings: Expanded graft clones numbering several hundred reportedly gave rise to alpha-beta T cells about two months after transplant.

Germline V gives CDR1 KGHSH, CDR2 LQKENI. CDR3 size: 15 residues. V shed 5 bases and J shed 1 base, with 14 bases lying between them. TCRbeta library construction was performed incorporating unique molecular identifiers. TCRdb re-derived calls from the PCR reads in MiXCR, one entry per CDR3 protein. The sample includes 450,000 to 550,000 distinct CDR3 sequences, roughly 10% of them seen just once. The chain carries TRBV18 and TRBJ1-1, with D hard to call. This receptor was identified in a female patient aged 2-10 years who had a stem cell transplant for aplastic anemia, so the T cells may come from the graft donor. Sequenced material: PBMCs, mostly from graft donor cells, taken 180 days after TCRalphabeta/CD19-depleted stem cell transplant. CDR3: CASSIRPPSNTEAFF. The CDR3 DNA reads as TGTGCCAGCTCAATACGGCCGCCGTCGAACACTGAAGCTTTCTTT.